This T cell receptor beta chain is from a study of blood T cell repertoires in COVID-19. Study background: Donors in the United States, Italy and Spain gave samples during acute or convalescent COVID-19. T cells, B-cell-depleted T cells, or PBMCs supplied cDNA or gDNA.

In the study's own analysis: Estimation of nucleated cell counts was performed using reference gene primer amplification. Libraries were prepared by immunoSEQ multiplex PCR; TCRdb keeps only in-frame clonotypes and omits some of them. That table gives V, J and clone size, and the DNA gave D and trimming. The table shows roughly 290,000 clones, with approximately 83% occurring only once. Cohort placement rested on clinical history that participants reported themselves. This receptor was obtained from a young man who had recovered from COVID-19. Sequenced input: PBMCs or T cells enriched from blood (not recorded which).

This CDR3 is CASSQWGRGGQETQYF. The CDR3 region has the DNA TGTGCCAGCAGCCAATGGGGTAGGGGCGGACAAGAGACCCAGTACTTC. The chain carries TRBV14 and TRBJ2-5; the D gene is possibly TRBD1 (5 bases). CDR1 is SGHDN and CDR2 is FVKESK in the germline V gene. The V and J ends lost 2 bases and 2 bases respectively, with 15 bases between them. CDR3 size: 16 residues.